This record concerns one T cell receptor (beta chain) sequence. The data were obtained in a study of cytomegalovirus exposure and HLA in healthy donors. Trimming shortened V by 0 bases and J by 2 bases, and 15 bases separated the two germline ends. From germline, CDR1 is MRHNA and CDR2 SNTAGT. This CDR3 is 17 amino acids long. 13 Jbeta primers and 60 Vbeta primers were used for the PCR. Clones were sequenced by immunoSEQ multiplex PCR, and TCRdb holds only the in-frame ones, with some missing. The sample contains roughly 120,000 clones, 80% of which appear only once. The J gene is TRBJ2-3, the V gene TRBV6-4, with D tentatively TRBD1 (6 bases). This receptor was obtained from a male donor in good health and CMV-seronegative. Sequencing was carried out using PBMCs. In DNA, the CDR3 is TGTGCCAGCAGTGACTCGGCAGGGGATCCCCACACAGATACGCAGTATTTT. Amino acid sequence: CASSDSAGDPHTDTQYF.